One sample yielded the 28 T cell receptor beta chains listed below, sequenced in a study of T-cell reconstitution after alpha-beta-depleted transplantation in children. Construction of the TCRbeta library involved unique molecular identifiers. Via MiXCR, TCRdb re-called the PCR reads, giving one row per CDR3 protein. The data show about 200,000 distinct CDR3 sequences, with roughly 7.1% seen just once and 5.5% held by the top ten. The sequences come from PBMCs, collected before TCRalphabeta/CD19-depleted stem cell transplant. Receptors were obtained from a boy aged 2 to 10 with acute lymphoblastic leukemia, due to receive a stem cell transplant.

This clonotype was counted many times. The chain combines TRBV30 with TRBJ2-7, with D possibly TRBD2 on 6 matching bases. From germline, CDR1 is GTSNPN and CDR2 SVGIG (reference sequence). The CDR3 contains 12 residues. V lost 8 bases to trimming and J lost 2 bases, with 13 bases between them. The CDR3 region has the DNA TGTGCCCTAGGATGGGAGGCCTACGAGCAGTACTTC. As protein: CALGWEAYEQYF.

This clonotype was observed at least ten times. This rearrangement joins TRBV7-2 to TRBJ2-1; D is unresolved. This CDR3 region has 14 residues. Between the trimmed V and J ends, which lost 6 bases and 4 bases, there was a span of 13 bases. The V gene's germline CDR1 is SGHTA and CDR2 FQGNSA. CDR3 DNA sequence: TGTGCCAGCAGACTAAATACTTTGTACAATGAGCAGTTCTTC. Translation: CASRLNTLYNEQFF.

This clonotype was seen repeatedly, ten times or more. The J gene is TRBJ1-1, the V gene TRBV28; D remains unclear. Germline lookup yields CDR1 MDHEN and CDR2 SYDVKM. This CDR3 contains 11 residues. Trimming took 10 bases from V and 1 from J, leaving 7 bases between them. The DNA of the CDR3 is TGTGCCACCCACGGGAACACTGAAGCTTTCTTT. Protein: CATHGNTEAFF.

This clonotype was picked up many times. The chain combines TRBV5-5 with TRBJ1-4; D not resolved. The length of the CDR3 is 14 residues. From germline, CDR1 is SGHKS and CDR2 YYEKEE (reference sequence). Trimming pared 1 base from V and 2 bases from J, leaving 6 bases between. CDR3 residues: CASSLPTTNEKLFF. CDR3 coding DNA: TGTGCCAGCAGCTTGCCCACCACTAATGAAAAACTGTTTTTT. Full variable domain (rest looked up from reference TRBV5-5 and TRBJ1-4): DAGVTQSPTHLIKTRGQQVTLRCSPISGHKSVSWYQQVLGQGPQFIFQYYEKEERGRGNFPDRFSARQFPNYSSELNVNALLLGDSALYLCASSLPTTNEKLFFGSGTQLSVL.

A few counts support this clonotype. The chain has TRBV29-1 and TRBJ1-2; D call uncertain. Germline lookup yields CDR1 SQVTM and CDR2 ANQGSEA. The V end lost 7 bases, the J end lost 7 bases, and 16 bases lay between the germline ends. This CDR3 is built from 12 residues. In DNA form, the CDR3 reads TGCAGCGCGGACCGTCCCCCCACTGGCTACACCTTC. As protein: CSADRPPTGYTF.

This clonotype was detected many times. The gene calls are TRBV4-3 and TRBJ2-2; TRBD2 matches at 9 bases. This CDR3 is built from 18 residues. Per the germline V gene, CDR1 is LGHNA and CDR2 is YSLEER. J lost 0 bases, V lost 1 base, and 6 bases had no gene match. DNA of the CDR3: TGCGCCAGCAGCCAAGGAGCGGGACTAGCTGCGAACACCGGGGAGCTGTTTTTT. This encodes CASSQGAGLAANTGELFF.

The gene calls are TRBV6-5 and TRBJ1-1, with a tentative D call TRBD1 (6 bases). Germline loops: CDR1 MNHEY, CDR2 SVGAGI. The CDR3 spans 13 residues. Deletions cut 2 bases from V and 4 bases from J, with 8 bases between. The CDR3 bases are TGTGCCAGCAGTTACCGGACAGTCACTGAAGCTTTCTTT. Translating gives CASSYRTVTEAFF.

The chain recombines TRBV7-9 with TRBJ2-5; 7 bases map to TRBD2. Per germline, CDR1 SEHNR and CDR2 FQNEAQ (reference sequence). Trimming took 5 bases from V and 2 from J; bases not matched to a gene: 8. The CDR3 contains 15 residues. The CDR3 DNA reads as TGTGCCAGCAGCCCCCGGGACTACTCTCAAGAGACCCAGTACTTC. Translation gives CASSPRDYSQETQYF.

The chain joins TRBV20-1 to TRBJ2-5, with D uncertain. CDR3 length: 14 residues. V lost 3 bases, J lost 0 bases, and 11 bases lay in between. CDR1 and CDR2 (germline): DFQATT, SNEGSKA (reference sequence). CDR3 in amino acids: CSASEAPYQETQYF. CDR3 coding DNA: TGCAGTGCTAGTGAGGCCCCGTACCAAGAGACCCAGTACTTC.

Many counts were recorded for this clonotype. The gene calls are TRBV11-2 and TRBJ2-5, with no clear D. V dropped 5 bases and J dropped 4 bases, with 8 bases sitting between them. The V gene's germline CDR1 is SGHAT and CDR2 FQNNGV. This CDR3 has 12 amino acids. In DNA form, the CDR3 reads TGTGCCAGCAGCCCGGGTTTAGAGACCCAGTACTTC. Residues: CASSPGLETQYF.

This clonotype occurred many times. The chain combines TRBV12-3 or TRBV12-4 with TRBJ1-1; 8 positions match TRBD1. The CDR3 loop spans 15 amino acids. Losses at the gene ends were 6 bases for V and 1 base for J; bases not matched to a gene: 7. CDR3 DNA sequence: TGTGCCAGCAGCCCGGGCCAGGGGGCGAACACTGAAGCTTTCTTT. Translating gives CASSPGQGANTEAFF.

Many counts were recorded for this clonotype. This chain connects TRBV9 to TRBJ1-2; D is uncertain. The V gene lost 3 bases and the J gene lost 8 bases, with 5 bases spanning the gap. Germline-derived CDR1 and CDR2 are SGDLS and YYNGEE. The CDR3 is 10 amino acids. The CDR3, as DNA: TGTGCCAGCAGCGGAAGGGGCTACACCTTC. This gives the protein CASSGRGYTF.

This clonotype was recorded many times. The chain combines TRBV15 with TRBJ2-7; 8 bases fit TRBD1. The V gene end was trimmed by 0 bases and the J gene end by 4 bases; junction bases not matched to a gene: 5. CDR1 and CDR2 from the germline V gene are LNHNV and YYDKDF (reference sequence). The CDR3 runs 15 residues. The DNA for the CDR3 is TGTGCCACCAGCAGAGAGGCAGGGGGCTCGTACGAGCAGTACTTC. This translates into CATSREAGGSYEQYF.

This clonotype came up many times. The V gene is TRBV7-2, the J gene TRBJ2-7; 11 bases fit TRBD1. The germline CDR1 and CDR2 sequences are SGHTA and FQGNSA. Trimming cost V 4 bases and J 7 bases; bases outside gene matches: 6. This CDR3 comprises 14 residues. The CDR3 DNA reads TGTGCCAGCAGCTACCAAGGGACAGGGGGAGAGCAGTACTTC. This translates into CASSYQGTGGEQYF.

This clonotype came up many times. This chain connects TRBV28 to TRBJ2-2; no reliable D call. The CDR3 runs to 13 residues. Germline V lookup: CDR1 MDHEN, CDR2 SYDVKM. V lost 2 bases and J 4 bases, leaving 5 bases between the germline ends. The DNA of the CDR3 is TGTGCCAGCAGTTTACGAGTCACCGGGGAGCTGTTTTTT. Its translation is CASSLRVTGELFF.

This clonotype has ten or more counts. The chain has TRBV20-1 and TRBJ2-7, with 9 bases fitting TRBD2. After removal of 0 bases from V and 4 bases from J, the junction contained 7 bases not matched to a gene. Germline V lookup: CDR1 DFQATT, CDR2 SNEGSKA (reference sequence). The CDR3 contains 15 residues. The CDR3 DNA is TGCAGTGCTAGAGACCCTAGGGGACTAGCTTACGAGCAGTACTTC. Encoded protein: CSARDPRGLAYEQYF.

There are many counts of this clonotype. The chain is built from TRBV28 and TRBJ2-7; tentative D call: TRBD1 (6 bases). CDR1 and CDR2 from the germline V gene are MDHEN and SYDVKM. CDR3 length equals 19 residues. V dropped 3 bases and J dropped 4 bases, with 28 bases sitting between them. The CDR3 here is CASSLSLSEQGARGYEQYF. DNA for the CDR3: TGTGCCAGCAGTTTGTCGCTATCGGAACAAGGGGCAAGGGGGTACGAGCAGTACTTC.

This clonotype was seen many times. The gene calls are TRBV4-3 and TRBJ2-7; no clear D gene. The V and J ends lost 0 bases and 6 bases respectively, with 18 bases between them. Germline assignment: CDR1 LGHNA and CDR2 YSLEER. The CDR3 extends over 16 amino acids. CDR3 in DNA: TGCGCCAGCAGCCAAGATTATTTTGGCACTGTTCTCGAGCAGTACTTC. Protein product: CASSQDYFGTVLEQYF.

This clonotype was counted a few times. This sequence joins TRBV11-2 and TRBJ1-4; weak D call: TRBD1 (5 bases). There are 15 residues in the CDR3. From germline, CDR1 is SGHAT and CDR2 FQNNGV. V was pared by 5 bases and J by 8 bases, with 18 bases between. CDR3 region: CASSQPGLIGEKLFF. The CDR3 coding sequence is TGTGCCAGCAGCCAGCCGGGGCTAATAGGGGAAAAACTGTTTTTT. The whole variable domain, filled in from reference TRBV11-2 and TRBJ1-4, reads EAGVAQSPRYKIIEKRQSVAFWCNPISGHATLYWYQQILGQGPKLLIQFQNNGVVDDSQLPKDRFSAERLKGVDSTLKIQPAKLEDSAVYLCASSQPGLIGEKLFFGSGTQLSVL.

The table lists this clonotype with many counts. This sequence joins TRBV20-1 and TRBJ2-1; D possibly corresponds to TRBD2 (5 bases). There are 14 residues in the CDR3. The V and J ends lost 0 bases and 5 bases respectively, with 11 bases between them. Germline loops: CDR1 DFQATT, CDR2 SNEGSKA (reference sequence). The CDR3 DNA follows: TGCAGTGCTAGAGATCCCGCGGGTGACAATGAGCAGTTCTTC. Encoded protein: CSARDPAGDNEQFF.

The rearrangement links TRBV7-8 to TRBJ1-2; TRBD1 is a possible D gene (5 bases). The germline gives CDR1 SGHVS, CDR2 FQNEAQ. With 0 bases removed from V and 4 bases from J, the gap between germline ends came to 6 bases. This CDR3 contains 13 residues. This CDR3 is CASSLAGAYGYTF. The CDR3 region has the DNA TGTGCCAGCAGCTTAGCCGGGGCCTATGGCTACACCTTC.

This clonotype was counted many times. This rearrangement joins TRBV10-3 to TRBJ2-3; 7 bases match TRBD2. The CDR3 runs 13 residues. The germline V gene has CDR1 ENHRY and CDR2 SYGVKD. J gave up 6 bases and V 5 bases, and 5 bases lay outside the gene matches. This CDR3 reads CAISLGLSDTQYF. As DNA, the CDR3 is TGTGCCATCAGTTTGGGACTATCCGATACGCAGTATTTT.

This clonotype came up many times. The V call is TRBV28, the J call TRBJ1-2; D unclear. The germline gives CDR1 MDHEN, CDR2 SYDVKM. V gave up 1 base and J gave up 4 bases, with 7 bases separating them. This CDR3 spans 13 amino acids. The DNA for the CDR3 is TGTGCCAGCAGTTTATCAGGATCCTATGGCTACACCTTC. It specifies CASSLSGSYGYTF.

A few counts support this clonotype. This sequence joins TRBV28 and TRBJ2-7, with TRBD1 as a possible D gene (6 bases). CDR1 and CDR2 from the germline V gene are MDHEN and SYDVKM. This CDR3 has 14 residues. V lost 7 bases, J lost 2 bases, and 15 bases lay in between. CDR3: CASTPDSGPYEQYF. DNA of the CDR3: TGTGCCAGCACCCCGGACAGTGGTCCCTACGAGCAGTACTTC.

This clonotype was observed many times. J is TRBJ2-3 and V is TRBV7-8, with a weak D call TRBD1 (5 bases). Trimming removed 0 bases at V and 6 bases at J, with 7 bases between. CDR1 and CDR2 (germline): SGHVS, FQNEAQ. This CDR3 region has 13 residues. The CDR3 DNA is TGTGCCAGCAGCTTAGCGGGGCGGGATACGCAGTATTTT. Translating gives CASSLAGRDTQYF.

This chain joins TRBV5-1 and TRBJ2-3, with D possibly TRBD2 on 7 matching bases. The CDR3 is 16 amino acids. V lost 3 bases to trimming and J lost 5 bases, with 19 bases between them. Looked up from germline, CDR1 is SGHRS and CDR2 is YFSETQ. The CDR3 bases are TGCGCCAGCAGCTCTACTAGGGGGGGGAGGGGAGATACGCAGTATTTT. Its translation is CASSSTRGGRGDTQYF.

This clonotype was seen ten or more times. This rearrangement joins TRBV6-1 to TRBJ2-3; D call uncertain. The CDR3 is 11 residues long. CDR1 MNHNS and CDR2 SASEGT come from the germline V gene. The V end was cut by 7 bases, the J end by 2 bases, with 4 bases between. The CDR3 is CASMFTDTQYF. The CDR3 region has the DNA TGTGCCAGCATGTTCACAGATACGCAGTATTTT.

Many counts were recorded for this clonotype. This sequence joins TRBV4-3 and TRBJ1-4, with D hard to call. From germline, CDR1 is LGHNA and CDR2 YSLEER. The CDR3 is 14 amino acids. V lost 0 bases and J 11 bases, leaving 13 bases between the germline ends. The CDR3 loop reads CASSQDRRVFKLFF. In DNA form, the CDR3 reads TGCGCCAGCAGCCAAGATCGAAGGGTGTTTAAACTGTTTTTT.